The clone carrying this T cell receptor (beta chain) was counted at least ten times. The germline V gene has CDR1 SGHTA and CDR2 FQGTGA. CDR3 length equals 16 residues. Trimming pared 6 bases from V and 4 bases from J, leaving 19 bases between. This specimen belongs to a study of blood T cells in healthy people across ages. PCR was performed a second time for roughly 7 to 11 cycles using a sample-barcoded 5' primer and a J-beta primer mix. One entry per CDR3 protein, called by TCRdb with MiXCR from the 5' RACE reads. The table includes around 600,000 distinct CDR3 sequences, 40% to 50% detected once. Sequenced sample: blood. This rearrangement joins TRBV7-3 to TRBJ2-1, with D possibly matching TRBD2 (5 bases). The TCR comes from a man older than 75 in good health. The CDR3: CASRDIAGGGYNEQFF. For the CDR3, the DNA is TGTGCCAGCAGGGATATTGCAGGAGGCGGTTACAATGAGCAGTTCTTC.